The source of this T cell receptor (beta chain) is a study of blood T cell repertoires in COVID-19. Study overall: COVID-19 samples collected from the United States, Italy and Spain covered acute and convalescent phases. The analysed material was cDNA or gDNA that came from T cells, B-cell-depleted T cells, or PBMCs.

Authors' data handling: Reference gene primers were amplified, and this amplification served to estimate nucleated cell counts. Profiling relied on immunoSEQ multiplex PCR, and the TCRdb table lists in-frame clones only, not all of them. The V and J calls and clone size were taken over from that table, and D and trimming were inferred from the DNA. The sample lists 54,000 or so clones, over 75% occurring once. This CDR3 has 13 residues. The V segment lost 4 bases and the J segment 7 bases; nucleotides outside the gene matches: 1. CDR1 and CDR2 from the germline V gene are SQVTM and ANQGSEA. This rearrangement joins TRBV29-1 to TRBJ1-4, with 12 positions matching TRBD1. Sequencing was done on a sample of peripheral blood. The TCR sequence derives from an elderly man with COVID-19, enrolled during active disease. CDR3 sequence reads: CSVGDRGLEKLFF. CDR3 nucleotide sequence: TGCAGCGTTGGGGACAGGGGGCTTGAAAAACTGTTTTTT.